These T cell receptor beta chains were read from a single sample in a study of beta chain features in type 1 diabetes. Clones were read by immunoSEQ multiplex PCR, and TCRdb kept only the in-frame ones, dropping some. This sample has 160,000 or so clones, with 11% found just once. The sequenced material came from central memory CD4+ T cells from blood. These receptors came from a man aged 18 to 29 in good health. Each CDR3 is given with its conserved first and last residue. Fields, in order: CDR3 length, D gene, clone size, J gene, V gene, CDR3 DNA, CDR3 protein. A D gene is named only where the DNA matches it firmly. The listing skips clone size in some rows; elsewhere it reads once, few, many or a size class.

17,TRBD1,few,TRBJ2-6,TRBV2,TGTGCCGGAAGCCGGGACAGGGGACAACGTGGGGCCCTAGTCCTGACTTTC,CAGSRDRGQRGALVLTF
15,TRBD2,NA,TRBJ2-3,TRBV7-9,TGTGCCAGCAGGCAGGGACTAGATGGCACAGATACGCAGTATTTT,CASRQGLDGTDTQYF
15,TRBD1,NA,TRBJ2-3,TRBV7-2,TGTGCCAGCAGCTCGACAGGGGCTGACACAGATACGCAGTATTTT,CASSSTGADTDTQYF
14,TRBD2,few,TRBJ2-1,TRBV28,TGTGCCAGCGGTACTAGCGGGGTATACAATGAGCAGTTCTTC,CASGTSGVYNEQFF
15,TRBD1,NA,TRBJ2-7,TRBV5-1,TGCGCCAGCAGCTCAGCAGGGACAGGGTTCTACGAGCAGTACTTC,CASSSAGTGFYEQYF
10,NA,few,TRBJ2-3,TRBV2,TGTGCCAGCAGACGGGATACGCAGTATTTT,CASRRDTQYF
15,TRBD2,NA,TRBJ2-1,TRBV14,TGTGCCAGCAGCCCATTAGCGGGGTCCTACAATGAGCAGTTCTTC,CASSPLAGSYNEQFF
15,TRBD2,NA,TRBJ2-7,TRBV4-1,TGCGCCAGCAGCCAACCGGGGACTAGAAAGAAAGAGCAGTACTTC,CASSQPGTRKKEQYF
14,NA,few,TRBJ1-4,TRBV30,TGTGCCTGGAAGGGTTCAGGGGCGGTGGAAAAACTGTTTTTT,CAWKGSGAVEKLFF
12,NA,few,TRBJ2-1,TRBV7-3,TGTGCCAGCAGCTTAACAGGCCGGGGGTGGTTCTTC,CASSLTGRGWFF
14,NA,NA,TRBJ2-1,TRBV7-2,TGTGCCAGCAGCTTATTCCAGGGGAACGATGAGCAGTTCTTC,CASSLFQGNDEQFF
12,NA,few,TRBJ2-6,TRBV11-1,TGTGCCAGCAGCCCTGGGGCCAACGTCCTGACTTTC,CASSPGANVLTF
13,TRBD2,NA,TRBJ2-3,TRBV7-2,TGTGCCAGCAGCGTAGCGGGGTGGGATACGCAGTATTTT,CASSVAGWDTQYF
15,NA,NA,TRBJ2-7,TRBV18,TGTGCCAGCTCACCACCGCCAGGGGCTAGCTTCAAGCAGTACTTC,CASSPPPGASFKQYF
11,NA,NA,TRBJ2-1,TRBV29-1,TGCAGCGTGAGGTCTTACAATGAGCAGTTCTTC,CSVRSYNEQFF
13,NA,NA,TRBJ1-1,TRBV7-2,TGTGCCAGCAGCTTAGAACCGGTCACTGAAGCTTTCTTT,CASSLEPVTEAFF
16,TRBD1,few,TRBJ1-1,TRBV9,TGTGCCAGCAGCGTACTCCAGGGACAGGGGGACACTGAAGCTTTCTTT,CASSVLQGQGDTEAFF
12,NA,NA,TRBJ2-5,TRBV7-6,TGTGCCGTCCGGGACCCCCGGGAGACCCAGTACTTC,CAVRDPRETQYF
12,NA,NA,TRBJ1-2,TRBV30,TGTGCCTGGAGTTCACAGGGTAGTGGCTACACCTTC,CAWSSQGSGYTF
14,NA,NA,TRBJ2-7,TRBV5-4,TGTGCCAGCAGCTTGGGTTACGAGACCTACGAGCAGTACTTC,CASSLGYETYEQYF
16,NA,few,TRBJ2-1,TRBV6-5,TGTGCCAGCAGTTACGACGGCGGCCGCTCCTACAATGAGCAGTTCTTC,CASSYDGGRSYNEQFF
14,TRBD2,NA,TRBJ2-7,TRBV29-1,TGCAGCGTTTCCCGGGGCGGGAGTTCAAACGAGCAGTACTTC,CSVSRGGSSNEQYF
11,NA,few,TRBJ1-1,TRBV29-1,TGCAGCGTGTCAAGGAACACTGAAGCTTTCTTT,CSVSRNTEAFF
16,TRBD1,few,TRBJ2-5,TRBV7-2,TGTGCCAGCAGCCCTCAACAGGGGGGAGGCGGCAAGACCCAGTACTTC,CASSPQQGGGGKTQYF
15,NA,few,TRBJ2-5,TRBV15,TGTGCCACCAGCAGAGATCCGGCTAGCCAAGAGACCCAGTACTTC,CATSRDPASQETQYF
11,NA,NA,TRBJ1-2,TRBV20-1,TGCAGTGCTAGTCTGCGGCAGGGTCGCACCTTC,CSASLRQGRTF
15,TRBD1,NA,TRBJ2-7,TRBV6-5,TGTGCCAGCAGTTACGGGGACAGGGCGACCTACGAGCAGTACTTC,CASSYGDRATYEQYF